This T cell receptor (beta chain) was retrieved from a study of blood T cell repertoires in COVID-19. Study context: Sites in the United States, Italy and Spain provided acute and convalescent COVID-19 samples. The analysed material was cDNA or gDNA that came from T cells, B-cell-depleted T cells, or PBMCs.

In the authors' methods: The authors estimated nucleated cell counts from reference gene primer amplification. The protocol was immunoSEQ multiplex PCR, while the TCRdb copy is restricted to in-frame clones and leaves out a portion. That table furnishes V, J and clone size, whereas the DNA furnished D and trimming. The sample records more than 200,000 clones, around 85% being singletons. Per the germline V gene, CDR1 is SGHNT and CDR2 is YYREEE (reference sequence). CDR3 size: 13 residues. Trimming shortened V by 0 bases and J by 3 bases, and 4 bases separated the two germline ends. This clone appeared a single time.

This sequence joins TRBV5-4 and TRBJ2-1; D is unclear. Sequencing was performed on peripheral blood. This receptor was taken from a man at least 80 years old with acute or convalescent COVID-19. CDR3 in DNA: TGTGCCAGCAGCTTGGAGAGCTACAATGAGCAGTTCTTC. This translates into CASSLESYNEQFF.